The T cell receptor (beta chain) described here comes from a study of cytomegalovirus exposure and HLA in healthy donors. Study information: An analysis done earlier identified 90 million to 120 million unique TCR beta sequences from about 179 million T cells.

CDR3 length: 13 residues. Germline V CDR1 and CDR2: MDHEN, SYDVKM. V was pared by 6 bases and J by 9 bases, with 8 bases of the junction left unmatched. The PCR had 60 Vbeta and 13 Jbeta primers. Here immunoSEQ multiplex PCR was the method, and the copy in TCRdb shows in-frame clones only, minus some. The sample has some 150,000 clones, roughly 87% seen once. The chain uses TRBV28 and TRBJ1-1, with 9 nucleotides matching TRBD1. Sequenced: PBMCs. This TCR was sampled from a man aged 25 to 40 in good health and CMV-seropositive. The CDR3 DNA reads TGTGCCAGCAGGGGGACAGGGCACGCTAAAGCTTTCTTT. Translated: CASRGTGHAKAFF. The variable domain in full, completed from reference TRBV28 and TRBJ1-1, reads DVKVTQSSRYLVKRTGEKVFLECVQDMDHENMFWYRQDPGLGLRLIYFSYDVKMKEKGDIPEGYSVSREKKERFSLILESASTNQTSMYLCASRGTGHAKAFFGQGTRLTVV.